Presented here are 19 T cell receptor beta chains from one specimen sequenced in a study of blood T cell repertoires in COVID-19. Measured with immunoSEQ multiplex PCR; TCRdb has only the in-frame clones, and not every one. The sample contains over 130,000 clones, around 86% of which appear only once. The sequenced sample consisted of peripheral blood. The source is a man between 65 and 85 years old with acute or convalescent COVID-19.

The J gene is TRBJ1-1, the V gene TRBV18; 8 nucleotides align to TRBD1. The V gene's germline CDR1 is KGHSH and CDR2 LQKENI. The V and J ends lost 6 bases and 1 base, in that order; junction bases with no gene match: 4. This CDR3 is built from 14 residues. The CDR3 sequence is CASSPGTGNTEAFF. The CDR3 DNA sequence: TGTGCCAGCTCCCCGGGGACAGGGAACACTGAAGCTTTCTTT.

Concerning this clone: Sequence at one end of the junction differs from germline and may be a read error. The chain is built from TRBV7-7 and TRBJ2-1; TRBD2 matches at 12 bases. Germline values: CDR1 SSHAT, CDR2 FNYEAQ (reference sequence). This CDR3 contains 17 residues. The CDR3 here is CASSLALGSSGRAEQFF. The CDR3 DNA sequence: TGTGCTAGCAGCTTAGCGCTGGGGTCTAGCGGGAGGGCGGAGCAGTTCTTC. Looking up the rest from reference TRBV7-7 and TRBJ2-1 gives the full variable domain: GAGVSQSPRYKVTKRGQDVTLRCDPISSHATLYWYQQALGQGPEFLTYFNYEAQPDKSGLPSDRFSAERPEGSISTLTIQRTEQRDSAMYRCASSLALGSSGRAEQFFGPGTRLTVL.

CDR3 DNA sequence: TGTGCCAGCAGCCGTACAGGGGCGAAGATCAATGAGCAGTTCTTC. This codes for CASSRTGAKINEQFF. This chain connects TRBV7-9 to TRBJ2-1; TRBD1 matches 7 bases. V shed 5 bases, J shed 6 bases, and the junction held 10 bases outside the gene matches. The CDR3 runs to 15 residues. CDR1 is SEHNR, CDR2 FQNEAQ, per germline (reference sequence).

In its sample, this clone was seen once. This chain links TRBV28 with TRBJ2-3, with TRBD2 matching over 7 bases. J lost 3 bases, V lost 6 bases, and 0 bases had no gene match. From germline, CDR1 is MDHEN and CDR2 SYDVKM. The CDR3 runs to 12 residues. CDR3 sequence (DNA): TGTGCCAGCAGGCGGGAGACAGATACGCAGTATTTT. It codes for CASRRETDTQYF.

This clone was detected only once. The germline gene is not matched at one end of the junction; a read error may be the cause. V and J are TRBV29-1 and TRBJ2-7, with TRBD2 as a possible D gene (6 bases). The CDR3 has 11 residues. Germline values: CDR1 SQVTM, CDR2 ANQGSEA. This chain's CDR3 is CSLDTGGEQYF. The CDR3 nucleotides are TGCAGCCTTGACACCGGGGGCGAGCAGTACTTC.

The gene calls are TRBV11-2 and TRBJ2-7; 8 nucleotides line up with TRBD2. The CDR3 loop spans 12 amino acids. Trimming removed 7 bases from V and 11 bases from J; junction bases left unmatched: 10. The germline V gene has CDR1 SGHAT and CDR2 FQNNGV. The CDR3 DNA sequence: TGTGCCAGCACTCCAAGGGGCGGGAGGAAGTACTTC. Amino acid sequence: CASTPRGGRKYF.

The DNA of the CDR3 is TGTGCCAGCAGCCAAGATCCCGGACAGGGGAACACTGAAGCTTTCTTT. Translation: CASSQDPGQGNTEAFF. The chain is built from TRBV3-1 (or the pseudogene TRBV3-2) and TRBJ1-1; 8 bases are a match to TRBD1. The CDR3 is 16 amino acids. Germline lookup yields CDR1 LGHDT and CDR2 YNNKEL (reference sequence). The trim removed 0 bases at V and 1 base at J, leaving 4 bases unmatched.

The J gene is TRBJ2-2, the V gene TRBV3-1 (or the pseudogene TRBV3-2); 12 bases line up with TRBD2. Trimming cost V 4 bases and J 7 bases; bases outside gene matches: 19. CDR1 is LGHDT and CDR2 is YNNKEL in the germline V gene (reference sequence). The CDR3 loop spans 20 amino acids. CDR3 sequence reads: CASSPAMIPGLAGRFGELFF. CDR3 nucleotides: TGTGCCAGCAGCCCTGCAATGATTCCGGGACTAGCGGGTCGGTTCGGGGAGCTGTTTTTT.

The rearrangement links TRBV19 to TRBJ1-1; D unclear. The CDR3 totals 14 residues. Germline lookup yields CDR1 LNHDA and CDR2 SQIVND (reference sequence). V lost 4 bases and J lost 2, with 11 bases in between. CDR3 nucleotides: TGTGCCAGTAGTACTCGAGCAAGTAACACTGAAGCTTTCTTT. This sequence encodes CASSTRASNTEAFF. Full variable domain (rest looked up from reference TRBV19 and TRBJ1-1): DGGITQSPKYLFRKEGQNVTLSCEQNLNHDAMYWYRQDPGQGLRLIYYSQIVNDFQKGDIAEGYSVSREKKESFPLTVTSAQKNPTAFYLCASSTRASNTEAFFGQGTRLTVV.

The chain carries TRBV7-9 and TRBJ2-7; 9 positions agree with TRBD1. With V trimmed by 5 bases and J by 7 bases, 9 bases remained unmatched. The CDR3 contains 14 residues. Per germline, CDR1 SEHNR and CDR2 FQNEAQ (reference sequence). As DNA, the CDR3 is TGTGCCAGCAGCAACCGGGACAGGGTAAGGGAGCAGTACTTC. It translates to CASSNRDRVREQYF. Filled out from reference TRBV7-9 and TRBJ2-7, the complete variable domain reads DTGVSQNPRHKITKRGQNVTFRCDPISEHNRLYWYRQTLGQGPEFLTYFQNEAQLEKSRLLSDRFSAERPKGSFSTLEIQRTEQGDSAMYLCASSNRDRVREQYFGPGTRLTVT.

The chain uses TRBV5-4 and TRBJ1-6; TRBD1 matches 7 bases. CDR1 is SGHNT and CDR2 is YYREEE in the germline V gene (reference sequence). The trim removed 3 bases at V and 2 bases at J, leaving 14 bases unmatched. The CDR3 sequence is 19 residues long. The CDR3 protein is CASSSARERQGAYNSPLHF. The CDR3 region has the DNA TGTGCCAGCAGCTCCGCGAGAGAAAGACAGGGAGCCTATAATTCACCCCTCCACTTT.

V gene TRBV15 combines with J gene TRBJ2-1, with D tentatively TRBD1 (6 bases). Deletions cut 4 bases from V and 12 bases from J, with 19 bases between. Germline CDR1 and CDR2: LNHNV and YYDKDF (reference sequence). The CDR3 totals 14 residues. In DNA, the CDR3 is TGTGCCACCAGCAACTGGGACACGCTAAAGGGGCAGTTCTTC. Translating gives CATSNWDTLKGQFF.

The rearrangement uses TRBV19 and TRBJ2-5; 7 bases are a match to TRBD1. V lost 10 bases and J lost 0; bases outside the gene matches: 8. CDR3 size: 14 residues. Germline V lookup: CDR1 LNHDA, CDR2 SQIVND (reference sequence). The CDR3 region is CANTPGQNQETQYF. The CDR3 DNA reads TGTGCCAACACCCCGGGACAGAACCAAGAGACCCAGTACTTC.

The chain uses TRBV6-2 or TRBV6-3 and TRBJ1-1, with TRBD1 identical over 7 bases. The ends lost 2 bases at V and 5 bases at J; junction bases unmatched: 5. Germline-derived CDR1 and CDR2 are MNHEY and SVGEGT. The CDR3 length is 14 residues. Written as DNA, the CDR3 is TGTGCCAGCAGTTACACGACAGGGAGAACTGAAGCTTTCTTT. Translating gives CASSYTTGRTEAFF.

The table lists this clone with a few counts. The V call is TRBV20-1, the J call TRBJ2-7, with D uncertain. Trimming took 3 bases from V and 0 from J, leaving 18 bases between them. The CDR3 is 16 amino acids. Germline assignment: CDR1 DFQATT and CDR2 SNEGSKA (reference sequence). For the CDR3, the DNA is TGCAGTGCTAGTGCCCGGAGTGGGTCCGGCTCCTACGAGCAGTACTTC. Its translation: CSASARSGSGSYEQYF.

This clone showed up just a few times. V gene TRBV27 combines with J gene TRBJ1-5; a possible D gene is TRBD1 (6 bases). This CDR3 has 16 residues. CDR1 and CDR2 (germline): MNHEY, SMNVEV (reference sequence). The V gene lost 4 bases and the J gene lost 4 bases, with 17 bases spanning the gap. CDR3 in amino acids: CASSSQGWEGNQPQHF. CDR3 DNA: TGTGCCAGCAGTTCTCAGGGGTGGGAGGGAAATCAGCCCCAGCATTTT.

The CDR3 DNA is TGTGCCAGCAGCTTTTTACTCGAGCAGTACTTC. Translated, it gives CASSFLLEQYF. V is TRBV11-2 and J is TRBJ2-7; D is ambiguous. CDR1 is SGHAT, CDR2 FQNNGV, per germline. Deletions cut 3 bases from V and 6 bases from J, with 6 bases between. The CDR3 is 11 amino acids.

This clone occurred a few times. The chain combines TRBV6-1 with TRBJ2-7, with a tentative D call TRBD2 (6 bases). The CDR3 contains 15 residues. The V gene lost 2 bases and the J gene lost 3 bases, with 14 bases spanning the gap. Germline V gene lookup returns CDR1 MNHNS and CDR2 SASEGT. For the CDR3, the DNA is TGTGCCAGCAGTGAAAGTCTAGCGCGAGGCTACGAGCAGTACTTC. Translated, it gives CASSESLARGYEQYF.

V is TRBV27 and J is TRBJ2-7; D uncertain. The CDR3 runs 15 residues. The germline V gene encodes CDR1 MNHEY and CDR2 SMNVEV (reference sequence). V was clipped by 4 bases and J by 7 bases, with 20 bases between them. The CDR3: CASSSLQTLPVEQYF. Here the CDR3 DNA reads TGTGCCAGCAGTTCCCTACAGACCCTGCCGGTGGAGCAGTACTTC.